This T cell receptor (beta chain) was recovered during a study of cytomegalovirus exposure and HLA in healthy donors. Study-wide points: Rarity characterized most TCR sequences, yet some public TCRs appeared in many donors. In vitro work confirmed that a few CMV-associated chains recognize CMV antigens.

PCR amplification relied on 60 Vbeta primers (plus 13 Jbeta primers). The method was immunoSEQ multiplex PCR; TCRdb's version includes in-frame clones alone and lacks a portion of them. The sample carries about 150,000 clones, roughly 72% recorded once. Donors were nominally healthy when sampled, though unrecorded immune exposures were likely. In its sample, this clone was seen once. Antigen: not known. This receptor was taken from a man aged 35 to 55 in good health and CMV-seronegative. The sequencing input was PBMCs.

This chain's CDR3 is CASSTGQGFSGELFF. The CDR3 region has the DNA TGTGCCAGCAGCACGGGGCAGGGGTTCTCCGGGGAGCTGTTTTTT. The chain uses TRBV5-8 and TRBJ2-2, with a weak D call TRBD1 (6 bases). The germline gives CDR1 SGHTS, CDR2 YDEGEE. This CDR3 has 15 amino acids. Trimming stripped 4 bases from V and 6 bases from J, with 16 bases between.